Detailed here is one T cell receptor beta chain. Its antigen is not identified. The data stem from a study of T cells after yellow fever vaccination. Study context: Low-cell-number fractions were prepared with SMART-Seq v4 Ultra Low Input.

Overall study findings and caveats: It was a weaker secondary response, yet one that peaked faster, at day 5 versus 15. Primary-vaccination clones mostly resurfaced post-booster (around 96% CD4, roughly 90% CD8).

A single record per CDR3 protein comes from TCRdb applying MiXCR to the 5' RACE reads. The sample records some 670,000 distinct CDR3 sequences, 9% to 15% being singletons. Sequenced here: PBMCs, sampled on the day of the yellow fever booster vaccination. The sequence was obtained from a man aged 30-40 years who received the YFV17D yellow fever vaccine.

CDR3 in DNA: TGTGCCAGCAGTTTATATCCCCGCTACGAGCAGTACTTC. Translation gives CASSLYPRYEQYF. The V gene is TRBV27, the J gene TRBJ2-7, with D unresolved. The CDR3 runs 13 residues. Germline CDR1 and CDR2: MNHEY and SMNVEV (reference sequence). Trimming removed 1 base at V and 3 bases at J, with 7 bases between.